The 22 T cell receptor beta chains reported below all come from one sample, sequenced in a study of T cell responses to AZD1222 COVID-19 vaccine. Produced via immunoSEQ multiplex PCR; TCRdb's table is partial and in-frame only. The data contain about 190,000 clones, 94% of them singletons. Sequenced material: peripheral blood, taken on day 0 of AZD1222 vaccination. Receptors originate from an adult in good health.

J is TRBJ2-7 and V is TRBV7-9, with 10 nucleotides matching TRBD1. V lost 4 bases to trimming and J lost 2 bases; unmatched junction nucleotides: 14. Germline values: CDR1 SEHNR, CDR2 FQNEAQ (reference sequence). This CDR3 spans 18 amino acids. This chain's CDR3 is CASSSPGQGNRLAYEQYF. The CDR3 nucleotides are TGTGCCAGCAGCTCGCCGGGACAGGGGAATCGGTTGGCCTACGAGCAGTACTTC. The full variable domain, in which reference TRBV7-9 and TRBJ2-7 provide the parts outside the CDR3, is DTGVSQNPRHKITKRGQNVTFRCDPISEHNRLYWYRQTLGQGPEFLTYFQNEAQLEKSRLLSDRFSAERPKGSFSTLEIQRTEQGDSAMYLCASSSPGQGNRLAYEQYFGPGTRLTVT.

The V gene is TRBV19, the J gene TRBJ1-1; no clear D gene. This CDR3 spans 14 amino acids. Per germline, CDR1 LNHDA and CDR2 SQIVND (reference sequence). The V and J ends lost 5 bases and 6 bases respectively, with 16 bases between them. This CDR3 reads CASSASWGAAEAFF. For the CDR3, the DNA is TGTGCCAGTAGTGCCTCGTGGGGTGCCGCTGAAGCTTTCTTT.

The chain uses TRBV3-1 (or the pseudogene TRBV3-2) and TRBJ2-7; 8 bases fit TRBD2. The CDR3 contains 16 residues. Germline V gene lookup returns CDR1 LGHDT and CDR2 YNNKEL (reference sequence). V was clipped by 0 bases and J by 4 bases; unmatched bases: 8. The CDR3 sequence is CASSQEGGGIDYEQYF. The CDR3 DNA follows: TGTGCCAGCAGCCAAGAGGGCGGGGGGATAGATTACGAGCAGTACTTC.

The V gene is TRBV7-3, the J gene TRBJ2-1, with 11 bases aligning to TRBD2. J was trimmed by 12 bases and V by 4 bases; bases with no gene match: 11. The CDR3 runs to 15 residues. Germline V gene lookup returns CDR1 SGHTA and CDR2 FQGTGA. This chain's CDR3 is CASSYLLAGGLGQFF. The DNA of the CDR3 is TGTGCCAGCAGCTACCTTCTAGCGGGAGGCTTGGGGCAGTTCTTC.

The chain joins TRBV4-3 to TRBJ2-1; D gene ambiguous. Per germline, CDR1 LGHNA and CDR2 YSLEER. The V end was cut by 0 bases, the J end by 0 bases, with 9 bases between. The length of the CDR3 is 16 residues. CDR3 in amino acids: CASSQEGQDSYNEQFF. DNA of the CDR3: TGCGCCAGCAGCCAAGAGGGCCAGGACTCCTACAATGAGCAGTTCTTC.

This clone ranks as medium-sized. J is TRBJ2-3 and V is TRBV9; the D gene is possibly TRBD1 (6 bases). The V gene's germline CDR1 is SGDLS and CDR2 YYNGEE. The CDR3 totals 16 residues. V lost 3 bases and J 4 bases, leaving 18 bases between the germline ends. The CDR3 region is CASSAWGQGGPDTQYF. CDR3 sequence (DNA): TGTGCCAGCAGCGCCTGGGGACAAGGTGGCCCAGATACGCAGTATTTT.

The rearrangement uses TRBV29-1 and TRBJ2-7; D might be TRBD2 (6 bases). Trimming removed 6 bases at V and 2 bases at J, with 14 bases between. Germline CDR1 and CDR2: SQVTM and ANQGSEA. The CDR3 is 13 residues long. CDR3 DNA: TGCAGCGTATTGGCGGGGTTACCCTACGAGCAGTACTTC. It codes for CSVLAGLPYEQYF.

The CDR3 spells CASSLPPGQGAGRETQYF. The CDR3 DNA is TGTGCCAGCAGCTTGCCCCCGGGACAGGGGGCCGGGCGGGAGACCCAGTACTTC. The genes are TRBV5-6 and TRBJ2-5; 12 nucleotides align to TRBD1. This CDR3 has 18 residues. Germline assignment: CDR1 SGHDT and CDR2 YYEEEE. V was clipped by 1 base and J by 5 bases; unmatched bases: 12.

The chain combines TRBV4-1 with TRBJ2-1; TRBD2 matches 11 bases. V lost 4 bases and J lost 3; bases outside the gene matches: 8. The CDR3 spans 17 residues. CDR1 MGHRA and CDR2 YSYEKL come from the germline V gene. This chain's CDR3 is CASSREMTSGNYNEQFF. The CDR3 DNA follows: TGCGCCAGCAGCCGAGAGATGACTAGCGGGAACTACAATGAGCAGTTCTTC.

This clone was recorded only once. The chain couples TRBV28 to TRBJ1-1; D unresolved. Germline lookup yields CDR1 MDHEN and CDR2 SYDVKM. V shed 6 bases and J shed 3 bases, with 17 bases lying between them. The CDR3 has 15 amino acids. The CDR3 here is CASSSPKDTDTEAFF. The CDR3 DNA is TGTGCCAGCAGCTCACCCAAAGATACGGACACTGAAGCTTTCTTT.

This clone was seen only once. The chain links TRBV19 to TRBJ2-2; tentative D call: TRBD2 (5 bases). Germline CDR1 LNHDA, CDR2 SQIVND (reference sequence). Trimming removed 3 bases from V and 7 bases from J, with 12 bases in between. There are 14 residues in the CDR3. This CDR3 reads CASSMVGVVGELFF. CDR3 in DNA: TGTGCCAGTAGTATGGTGGGAGTTGTCGGGGAGCTGTTTTTT.

This clone was detected only once. This sequence joins TRBV19 and TRBJ2-1; the match to TRBD2 covers 12 bases. Germline CDR1 reads LNHDA; CDR2 reads SQIVND (reference sequence). V shed 5 bases, J shed 8 bases, and the junction held 10 bases outside the gene matches. The CDR3 extends over 16 amino acids. The CDR3, as DNA: TGTGCCAGTAGTCCACCCCTAGCGGGAGGGTTCGATGAGCAGTTCTTC. It specifies CASSPPLAGGFDEQFF. Drawing the rest from reference TRBV19 and TRBJ2-1, the complete variable domain is DGGITQSPKYLFRKEGQNVTLSCEQNLNHDAMYWYRQDPGQGLRLIYYSQIVNDFQKGDIAEGYSVSREKKESFPLTVTSAQKNPTAFYLCASSPPLAGGFDEQFFGPGTRLTVL.

This chain links TRBV30 with TRBJ2-2; 9 nucleotides align to TRBD1. Trimming removed 5 bases from V and 3 bases from J; junction bases left unmatched: 1. The CDR3 runs to 13 residues. CDR1 is GTSNPN, CDR2 SVGIG, per germline (reference sequence). The DNA for the CDR3 is TGTGCCTGGGGACAGGGGCACACCGGGGAGCTGTTTTTT. The encoded protein is CAWGQGHTGELFF.

The V call is TRBV5-1, the J call TRBJ2-5; no clear D gene. The germline V gene encodes CDR1 SGHRS and CDR2 YFSETQ. V was trimmed by 4 bases and J by 4 bases, leaving 20 bases between them. This CDR3 has 16 residues. The CDR3 spells CASSDSGRKRGETQYF. DNA of the CDR3: TGCGCCAGCAGCGATTCTGGCCGTAAAAGAGGAGAGACCCAGTACTTC. The entire variable domain, with the rest obtained from reference TRBV5-1 and TRBJ2-5, is as follows: KAGVTQTPRYLIKTRGQQVTLSCSPISGHRSVSWYQQTPGQGLQFLFEYFSETQRNKGNFPGRFSGRQFSNSRSEMNVSTLELGDSALYLCASSDSGRKRGETQYFGPGTRLLVL.

CDR3 nucleotide sequence: TGTGCCAGCAGCCTTCTTAGGCCGAATTCACCCCTCCACTTT. It codes for CASSLLRPNSPLHF. V gene TRBV7-2 combines with J gene TRBJ1-6; D is unclear. V lost 5 bases, J lost 7 bases, and 12 bases lay in between. The V gene's germline CDR1 is SGHTA and CDR2 FQGNSA. The CDR3 has 14 residues. The full variable domain, completed using reference TRBV7-2 and TRBJ1-6, is GAGVSQSPSNKVTEKGKDVELRCDPISGHTALYWYRQSLGQGLEFLIYFQGNSAPDKSGLPSDRFSAERTGGSVSTLTIQRTQQEDSAVYLCASSLLRPNSPLHFGNGTRLTVT.

The chain employs TRBV14 and TRBJ1-4, with 9 bases matching TRBD1. Germline V lookup: CDR1 SGHDN, CDR2 FVKESK. This CDR3 region has 15 residues. Trimming took 2 bases from V and 6 from J; bases not matched to a gene: 4. CDR3 residues: CASSQLRDRDEKLFF. DNA of the CDR3: TGTGCCAGCAGCCAACTCCGGGACAGGGATGAAAAACTGTTTTTT.

The chain employs TRBV25-1 and TRBJ2-1; D might be TRBD1 (6 bases). Trimming pared 9 bases from V and 8 bases from J, leaving 14 bases between. In germline, CDR1 is MGHDK, CDR2 SYGVNS. The CDR3 consists of 12 residues. The DNA for the CDR3 is TGTGCCAGGGCGACAGGCCGACATGAGCAGTTCTTC. Its translation is CARATGRHEQFF.

This clone appeared once. The genes are TRBV2 and TRBJ2-5, with D uncertain. CDR3 length: 11 amino acids. Germline values: CDR1 SNHLY, CDR2 FYNNEI. Trimming shortened V by 5 bases and J by 3 bases, and 4 bases separated the two germline ends. CDR3 nucleotide sequence: TGTGCCAGCAGTTTCGAAGAGACCCAGTACTTC. Protein sequence: CASSFEETQYF.

The chain is built from TRBV28 and TRBJ2-2; D is ambiguous. V lost 3 bases, J lost 2 bases, and 10 bases lay in between. From germline, CDR1 is MDHEN and CDR2 SYDVKM. The CDR3 length is 15 residues. Here the CDR3 reads CASSLSTLNTGELFF. DNA of the CDR3: TGTGCCAGCAGTTTGTCGACCTTAAACACCGGGGAGCTGTTTTTT.

This chain uses TRBV5-6 with TRBJ2-7; D is unresolved. Between the trimmed V and J ends, which lost 4 bases and 2 bases, there was a span of 13 bases. Germline CDR1 SGHDT, CDR2 YYEEEE. The CDR3 is 14 amino acids. The CDR3 nucleotides are TGTGCCAGCAGCCCACTGATAGAGACCTACGAGCAGTACTTC. Amino acid sequence: CASSPLIETYEQYF.

J is TRBJ1-6 and V is TRBV7-9, with 7 positions matching TRBD1. This CDR3 contains 15 residues. In germline, CDR1 is SEHNR, CDR2 FQNEAQ (reference sequence). With 5 bases clipped from V and 5 bases from J, the junction kept 6 bases outside the gene matches. The CDR3, as DNA: TGTGCCAGCAGCCTGGCAACAGGGGATAATTCACCCCTCCACTTT. It is translated as CASSLATGDNSPLHF.

This chain links TRBV5-4 with TRBJ2-2; TRBD1 matches 8 bases. The germline V gene has CDR1 SGHNT and CDR2 YYREEE (reference sequence). CDR3 length equals 15 residues. With 5 bases clipped from V and 6 bases from J, the junction kept 9 bases outside the gene matches. CDR3 coding DNA: TGTGCCAGCAGAGGGGACAGGTTTATATCCGGGGAGCTGTTTTTT. Its translation: CASRGDRFISGELFF.